Included here is one T cell receptor beta chain sequence, with context. The source material, RNA transcripts, was used to amplify TCR beta CDR3 regions. First-round RT-PCR targeting the TCR CDR3 was performed with the HTBI primer set. Using its own MiXCR run on the multiplex PCR reads, TCRdb lists one record per CDR3 protein. The data show some 400,000 distinct CDR3 sequences, roughly 14% seen once. These data are taken from a study of T cells in Graves' hyperthyroidism and ophthalmopathy. The germline V gene encodes CDR1 MNHNS and CDR2 SASEGT. The CDR3 is 17 residues long. The V and J ends lost 0 bases and 1 base respectively, with 15 bases between them.

This TCR derives from a man aged 25-45 years with Graves' hyperthyroidism that later progressed to Graves' ophthalmopathy. Source material: blood. This sequence joins TRBV6-1 and TRBJ2-5, with D possibly TRBD2 on 5 matching bases. DNA for the CDR3: TGTGCCAGCAGTGAAGCGAGCGGAGCCCCATTCCAAGAGACCCAGTACTTC. Translating it yields CASSEASGAPFQETQYF.